These T cell receptor beta chains were read from a single sample in a study of blood T cell repertoires in COVID-19. The table came from immunoSEQ multiplex PCR; TCRdb's copy has only in-frame clones and leaves some out. Here the sample spans 210,000 or so clones, 75% to 85% being singletons. Material: PBMCs or T cells enriched from blood (not recorded which). Receptor source: a man aged 25 to 40 with acute COVID-19. The CDR3 runs from the conserved cysteine through the conserved F or W. A D gene is named only where the DNA matches it firmly. Expanded clones get a size class; other rows say once, few or many, or leave the size out.

V gene: TRBV6-5; clone size: NA; D gene: NA; J gene: TRBJ2-7; CDR3 DNA: TGTGCCAGCAGTCGCGAAGTCTCCTACGAGCAGTACTTC; CDR3 protein: CASSREVSYEQYF
V gene: TRBV2; clone size: NA; D gene: NA; J gene: TRBJ1-2; CDR3 DNA: TGTGCCAGCAGTGTTGTACAGCTCTTTGGTGGCTACACCTTC; CDR3 protein: CASSVVQLFGGYTF
V gene: TRBV4-1; clone size: NA; D gene: NA; J gene: TRBJ1-1; CDR3 DNA: TGCGCCAGCAGCCAGATGGGGGGATCGAACACTGAAGCTTTCTTT; CDR3 protein: CASSQMGGSNTEAFF
V gene: TRBV5-6; clone size: once; D gene: NA; J gene: TRBJ1-6; CDR3 DNA: TGTGCCAGCAGCTTGGACCGGGGGAGCTCCTATAATTCACCCCTCCACTTT; CDR3 protein: CASSLDRGSSYNSPLHF
V gene: TRBV25-1; clone size: NA; D gene: TRBD2; J gene: TRBJ2-2; CDR3 DNA: TGTGCCAGCAGTCCCAGGACCGGGACTAGCGGAACCGGGGAGCTGTTTTTT; CDR3 protein: CASSPRTGTSGTGELFF
V gene: TRBV5-6; clone size: NA; D gene: TRBD1; J gene: TRBJ2-2; CDR3 DNA: TGTGCCAGCAGCTCCCGGACAGGGGACACCGGGGAGCTGTTTTTT; CDR3 protein: CASSSRTGDTGELFF
V gene: TRBV4-2; clone size: NA; D gene: TRBD1; J gene: TRBJ2-3; CDR3 DNA: TGTGCCAGCAGCCCCCTCCAGACAGGGACCAGCACAGATACGCAGTATTTT; CDR3 protein: CASSPLQTGTSTDTQYF
V gene: TRBV29-1; clone size: once; D gene: NA; J gene: TRBJ2-3; CDR3 DNA: TGCAGCGTTGGGGGCAAAGTCACAGATACGCAGTATTTT; CDR3 protein: CSVGGKVTDTQYF
V gene: TRBV6-5; clone size: NA; D gene: NA; J gene: TRBJ2-5; CDR3 DNA: TGTGCCAGCAGACAAACAGGGATGGGGGAGACCCAGTACTTC; CDR3 protein: CASRQTGMGETQYF
V gene: TRBV28; clone size: few; D gene: NA; J gene: TRBJ1-1; CDR3 DNA: TGTGCCAGCAGTCCCCCTGACTGGAGCCCTGAAGCTTTCTTT; CDR3 protein: CASSPPDWSPEAFF
V gene: TRBV4-2; clone size: NA; D gene: NA; J gene: TRBJ1-2; CDR3 DNA: TGTGCCAGCAGCCAAGATGGCCGCGGAGCGTATGGCTACACCTTC; CDR3 protein: CASSQDGRGAYGYTF
V gene: TRBV4-2; clone size: NA; D gene: NA; J gene: TRBJ1-2; CDR3 DNA: TGTGCCAGCAGCCAAGACGGCGGACAGTTCAACGGCTACACCTTC; CDR3 protein: CASSQDGGQFNGYTF